This T cell receptor (beta chain) came from a study of OX40 agonist ivuxolimab in advanced cancers. About the research overall: Dose-escalation patients had hepatocellular carcinoma, melanoma, renal cell or head and neck cancer.

Individuals having autoimmune disease history or systemic immunosuppression were not enrolled. General study results and limits: Low normalized T-cell clonal expansion was additionally recorded for some nonresponders. In the 0.1-3.0 mg/kg groups, partial responders showed among the lowest expansion.

The data were produced by immunoSEQ multiplex PCR, yet TCRdb's version contains in-frame clones alone and is incomplete. This repertoire shows just under 75,000 clones, around nine tenths found once; its top ten account for about 0.42%. The V end was cut by 3 bases, the J end by 3 bases, with 15 bases between. The CDR3 is made up of 15 amino acids. Per germline, CDR1 KGHSH and CDR2 LQKENI. Remarks on this clone: Its antigen is not identified.

The chain combines TRBV18 with TRBJ2-7; D unclear. The source of this sequence is an adult with an advanced solid tumor such as melanoma, head and neck, liver or kidney cancer. The starting material was CD4+ or CD8+ T cells sorted from blood, obtained in a trial of the OX40 agonist ivuxolimab. The CDR3 spells CASSPRSSSLYEQYF. CDR3 bases: TGTGCCAGCTCACCCCGGTCTAGTTCTCTCTACGAGCAGTACTTC.